This T cell receptor (beta chain) was observed in a study of siplizumab effects on memory and regulatory T cells. For this clone: Its antigen is currently unknown.

Assay: immunoSEQ multiplex PCR; the TCRdb copy retains only in-frame clones and omits some. In the table there are about 100,000 clones, 94% of which are singletons. The study's findings and limits: Siplizumab conditions gave an average of approximately 71% Treg-derived mappable alloreactive CD4+ clones, versus 25% to 30% for controls. Alloreactive sequences whose origin lay in unstimulated CD4+ memory cells were significantly reduced by siplizumab.

Germline lookup yields CDR1 MDHEN and CDR2 SYDVKM. V lost 1 base and J 7 bases, leaving 5 bases between the germline ends. This CDR3 comprises 12 residues. This clonotype was sampled from a human donor in good health. This chain joins TRBV28 and TRBJ1-5; no clear D. Material: Tregs sorted from blood. This CDR3 reads CASSLSFQPQHF. CDR3 in DNA: TGTGCCAGCAGTTTATCGTTCCAGCCCCAGCATTTT.